This is a list of T cell receptor beta chains from one sample in a study of blood T cell repertoires in COVID-19. Profiling relied on immunoSEQ multiplex PCR, and the TCRdb table lists in-frame clones only, not all of them. This sample has roughly 520,000 clones, with more than 75% found just once. What was sequenced was PBMCs or T cells enriched from blood (not recorded which). These receptor sequences come from a woman aged 40 to 49 who had recovered from COVID-19. CDR3s include the opening cysteine and the closing phenylalanine or tryptophan. A D gene is named only where the DNA matches it firmly. Where a row states a size, it is once, few, many or the class of an expanded clone; other rows omit it.

clone_size,d_call,v_call,cdr3_length,j_call,cdr3_aa,cdr3_nt
once,TRBD1,TRBV27,15,TRBJ1-1,CASSISRTGGTEAFF,TGTGCCAGCAGTATCTCCCGAACAGGGGGCACTGAAGCTTTCTTT
NA,NA,TRBV3-1/TRBV3-2,16,TRBJ1-1,CASSQGSTVSDTEAFF,TGTGCCAGCAGCCAGGGGTCGACAGTATCAGACACTGAAGCTTTCTTT
NA,TRBD2,TRBV24-1,16,TRBJ2-1,CATSDYASGRALEQFF,TGTGCCACCAGTGATTATGCCAGCGGGAGGGCCTTGGAGCAGTTCTTC
NA,NA,TRBV5-1,16,TRBJ2-2,CASSLNAGSGTGELFF,TGCGCCAGCAGCTTGAACGCGGGGTCGGGCACCGGGGAGCTGTTTTTT
NA,TRBD1,TRBV19,16,TRBJ1-5,CASSRTGRFGNQPQHF,TGTGCCAGTAGCCGGACAGGGCGTTTCGGGAATCAGCCCCAGCATTTT
NA,NA,TRBV15,15,TRBJ1-1,CATSRDSRAGGEAFF,TGTGCCACCAGCAGAGATAGCAGGGCCGGGGGTGAAGCTTTCTTT
NA,TRBD1,TRBV18,13,TRBJ2-5,CASSPTGGETQYF,TGTGCCAGCTCACCGACAGGGGGAGAGACCCAGTACTTC
NA,NA,TRBV19,13,TRBJ1-2,CASSIRTVPGYTF,TGTGCCAGTAGTATCAGGACAGTACCTGGCTACACCTTC
NA,NA,TRBV4-3,15,TRBJ1-2,CASSQEAGQPRGYTF,TGCGCCAGCAGCCAAGAGGCCGGACAGCCGCGAGGCTACACCTTC
NA,NA,TRBV12-3/TRBV12-4,13,TRBJ1-1,CASSFERNTEAFF,TGTGCCAGCAGTTTTGAGAGGAACACTGAAGCTTTCTTT
NA,TRBD1,TRBV7-2,15,TRBJ1-2,CASSLEGQGFYGYTF,TGTGCCAGCAGCTTAGAGGGACAGGGGTTCTATGGCTACACCTTC
NA,NA,TRBV2,14,TRBJ1-1,CASSPGGKNTEAFF,TGTGCCAGCAGCCCCGGGGGGAAGAACACTGAAGCTTTCTTT
NA,NA,TRBV7-2,15,TRBJ1-2,CASSFPPGGIYGYTF,TGTGCCAGCAGCTTCCCTCCGGGGGGGATCTATGGCTACACCTTC
NA,NA,TRBV2,14,TRBJ2-7,CASSEGGVRDEQYF,TGTGCCAGCAGTGAAGGCGGGGTCCGGGACGAGCAGTACTTC
NA,TRBD1,TRBV5-4,14,TRBJ1-3,CASKADRAGNTIYF,TGTGCCAGTAAAGCTGACAGGGCTGGAAACACCATATATTTT
NA,TRBD2,TRBV27,16,TRBJ2-2,CASRVLSGRYTGELFF,TGTGCCAGCAGAGTCTTGAGCGGGAGATACACCGGGGAGCTGTTTTTT
NA,NA,TRBV27,13,TRBJ1-4,CASSLLGEGKLFF,TGTGCCAGCAGTTTATTAGGGGAGGGAAAACTGTTTTTT
NA,NA,TRBV2,15,TRBJ2-1,CASSEGREYYNEQFF,TGTGCCAGCAGTGAAGGCAGGGAATACTACAATGAGCAGTTCTTC
once,NA,TRBV19,12,TRBJ2-7,CASSIQGYEQYF,TGTGCCAGTAGTATACAGGGCTACGAGCAGTACTTC
NA,NA,TRBV19,15,TRBJ1-5,CATATELKHHQPQHF,TGTGCCACTGCCACAGAACTCAAACACCATCAGCCCCAGCATTTT
NA,NA,TRBV6-7,19,TRBJ1-2,CASICPGRGTQVLDYGYTF,TGTGCCAGCATATGCCCCGGGAGGGGAACCCAGGTTCTTGACTATGGCTACACCTTC
NA,TRBD1,TRBV6-5,14,TRBJ1-2,CASRPRTDREGYTF,TGTGCCAGCAGACCTCGGACGGACAGGGAAGGCTACACCTTC
NA,NA,TRBV6-2/TRBV6-3,12,TRBJ2-5,CASSKDTQTQYF,TGTGCCAGCAGTAAAGACACTCAGACCCAGTACTTC
NA,TRBD1,TRBV9,13,TRBJ2-7,CASSMGQQYEQYF,TGTGCCAGCAGCATGGGACAGCAATACGAGCAGTACTTC
NA,NA,TRBV21-1,18,TRBJ2-2,CASSKRPRGGSNTGELFF,TGTGCCAGCAGCAAAAGGCCAAGAGGGGGATCGAACACCGGGGAGCTGTTTTTT
NA,TRBD2,TRBV10-3,19,TRBJ2-2,CAIRGPLTSGSANTGELFF,TGTGCCATCAGGGGGCCCCTTACTAGCGGGAGTGCGAACACCGGGGAGCTGTTTTTT
NA,NA,TRBV27,15,TRBJ2-7,CASSLYPGAAYEQYF,TGTGCCAGCAGTTTATACCCAGGGGCCGCCTACGAGCAGTACTTC
NA,NA,TRBV18,12,TRBJ1-6,CASSPLNSPLHF,TGTGCCAGCTCACCTCTAAATTCACCCCTCCACTTT
once,TRBD2,TRBV7-2,12,TRBJ2-3,CASGRAADTQYF,TGTGCCAGTGGGAGGGCGGCAGATACGCAGTATTTT
NA,NA,TRBV12-3/TRBV12-4,11,TRBJ2-7,CASSLGVEQYF,TGTGCCAGCAGCCTAGGTGTCGAGCAGTACTTC
NA,TRBD1,TRBV9,17,TRBJ1-6,CASSVGFLGQAYSPLHF,TGTGCCAGCAGCGTAGGGTTCCTCGGACAGGCCTATTCACCCCTCCACTTT
NA,TRBD1,TRBV4-2,16,TRBJ1-5,CASSQQDRDGNQPQHF,TGTGCCAGCAGCCAACAAGACAGGGATGGGAATCAGCCCCAGCATTTT
NA,TRBD1,TRBV7-6,16,TRBJ2-7,CASSSIKGTGGYEQYF,TGTGCCAGCAGCTCAATTAAAGGGACAGGTGGCTACGAGCAGTACTTC
NA,TRBD1,TRBV5-1,14,TRBJ2-2,CASSAQGADGELFF,TGCGCCAGCAGCGCACAGGGGGCGGACGGGGAGCTGTTTTTT
NA,NA,TRBV5-5,14,TRBJ1-1,CASSLAPTLSEAFF,TGTGCCAGCAGCTTGGCCCCGACACTTTCTGAAGCTTTCTTT
NA,NA,TRBV5-1,16,TRBJ1-2,CASSLENGGPTGGYTF,TGCGCCAGCAGCCTGGAGAACGGGGGGCCGACGGGTGGCTACACCTTC
NA,NA,TRBV20-1,14,TRBJ1-2,CSASNPDSNYGYTF,TGCAGTGCTAGTAATCCGGACAGTAACTATGGCTACACCTTC
NA,TRBD1,TRBV9,14,TRBJ2-7,CASSVGTVTNEQYF,TGTGCCAGCAGCGTGGGGACAGTAACGAACGAGCAGTACTTC
NA,TRBD1,TRBV7-9,14,TRBJ2-7,CASSSWTGGDEQYF,TGTGCCAGCAGCTCGTGGACAGGGGGCGACGAGCAGTACTTC
NA,TRBD1,TRBV11-2,16,TRBJ2-7,CASSSLTGDSSYEQYF,TGTGCCAGCAGCTCCCTCACAGGGGACAGCTCCTACGAGCAGTACTTC
NA,NA,TRBV6-4,14,TRBJ1-2,CASRGQRDGGGYTF,TGTGCCAGCCGCGGCCAACGGGATGGAGGCGGCTACACCTTC
NA,TRBD2,TRBV5-1,16,TRBJ2-3,CASSEGLAGVTDTQYF,TGCGCCAGCAGCGAGGGACTAGCGGGAGTGACAGATACGCAGTATTTT
NA,TRBD1,TRBV19,15,TRBJ1-3,CASRTGWRSGNTIYF,TGTGCCAGTAGGACAGGGTGGAGGTCTGGAAACACCATATATTTT
NA,TRBD1,TRBV6-2/TRBV6-3,15,TRBJ1-6,CASSYSGQTNSPLHF,TGTGCCAGCAGTTACTCGGGACAGACAAATTCACCCCTCCACTTT
NA,TRBD1,TRBV6-6,16,TRBJ1-1,CASSSQGQWALTEAFF,TGTGCCAGCAGCTCCCAGGGACAGTGGGCCCTCACTGAAGCTTTCTTT
once,NA,TRBV30,15,TRBJ1-5,CAWSPRTEFNQPQHF,TGTGCCTGGAGTCCTCGGACAGAGTTTAATCAGCCCCAGCATTTT
NA,TRBD1,TRBV30,13,TRBJ1-2,CAWSAGGIYGYTF,TGTGCCTGGAGTGCAGGGGGCATCTATGGCTACACCTTC
NA,TRBD1,TRBV5-1,14,TRBJ2-5,CASSSGQATETQYF,TGCGCCAGCAGCTCTGGACAGGCCACAGAGACCCAGTACTTC
NA,TRBD1,TRBV29-1,13,TRBJ2-5,CSGQGNFQETQYF,TGCAGCGGACAGGGGAACTTCCAAGAGACCCAGTACTTC
NA,NA,TRBV6-5,15,TRBJ1-5,CASRAVPYSNQPQHF,TGTGCCAGCAGGGCGGTCCCCTATAGCAATCAGCCCCAGCATTTT
NA,NA,TRBV5-1,13,TRBJ1-5,CASSDGPGQPQHF,TGCGCCAGCAGCGACGGTCCGGGTCAGCCCCAGCATTTT
NA,NA,TRBV4-1,14,TRBJ2-7,CASSLLGDSYEQYF,TGCGCCAGCAGCCTCCTAGGGGACTCCTACGAGCAGTACTTC
NA,TRBD1,TRBV5-1,15,TRBJ2-5,CASSVGQGVEETQYF,TGCGCCAGCAGCGTCGGACAGGGAGTCGAGGAGACCCAGTACTTC